Listed below are T cell receptor beta chains from one sample, sequenced in a study of cytomegalovirus exposure and HLA in healthy donors. The protocol was immunoSEQ multiplex PCR, while the TCRdb copy is restricted to in-frame clones and leaves out a portion. The data contain tens of thousands of clones, more than 70% of them singletons. The sample comprised PBMCs. The receptors were sampled from a male donor in good health and CMV-seropositive. Each CDR3 is given with its conserved first and last residue. Each record gives: D gene, V gene, J gene, clone size, CDR3 DNA, CDR3 protein. A D gene is named only where the DNA matches it firmly. Clone size, where shown, is once, few, many, or a class for clones that have expanded.

TRBD1	TRBV27	TRBJ2-1	.	TGTGCCAGCAGTCTCGGACAGGGGTGGATTGGGCAGTTCTTC	CASSLGQGWIGQFF
.	TRBV5-1	TRBJ1-1	.	TGCGCCAGCAGCTTGGGTTATAGGGAGGGAACTGAAGCTTTCTTT	CASSLGYREGTEAFF
TRBD2	TRBV5-1	TRBJ2-4	.	TGCGCCAGCAGCCAAGACAGGTCAGCGGGGGGAAACATTCAGTACTTC	CASSQDRSAGGNIQYF
TRBD1	TRBV7-9	TRBJ1-1	.	TGTGCCAGCAGCTCGCGGGACAGGGGGTCCGGCACTGAAGCTTTCTTT	CASSSRDRGSGTEAFF
.	TRBV28	TRBJ1-1	few	TGTGCCAGCAGTTTCGAGGGCCGGGAGGACACTGAAGCTTTCTTT	CASSFEGREDTEAFF
.	TRBV4-2	TRBJ2-1	.	TGTGCCAGCAGCCGAAGGGGGGGCAACTACAATGAGCAGTTCTTC	CASSRRGGNYNEQFF
TRBD1	TRBV7-2	TRBJ1-2	once	TGTGCCAGCAGCTTGACAGGGACAGAAGGACGCTATGGCTACACCTTC	CASSLTGTEGRYGYTF
.	TRBV6-5	TRBJ2-3	.	TGTGCCAGCAGCCAAGCCCCTTCGGGGACAGATACGCAGTATTTT	CASSQAPSGTDTQYF
.	TRBV18	TRBJ1-5	.	TGTGCCAGCTCAACCTGGGGGGGGCGGAATCAGCCCCAGCATTTT	CASSTWGGRNQPQHF
TRBD2	TRBV5-4	TRBJ2-2	.	TGTGCCAGCAGTCCCTTCGGACTAGCGGGGGCGCCGAACACCGGGGAGCTGTTTTTT	CASSPFGLAGAPNTGELFF
.	TRBV2	TRBJ1-3	few	TGTGCCAGCAGTGACAACTCTGGAAACACCATATATTTT	CASSDNSGNTIYF
.	TRBV7-9	TRBJ1-1	.	TGTGCCAGCAGCCCAGTGGAGGGACTGGAAGCTTTCTTT	CASSPVEGLEAFF
TRBD1	TRBV5-1	TRBJ1-1	.	TGCGCCAGCTCAATCTCAGGACCGGGACAGGGGCGGTGGATTGAAGCTTTCTTT	CASSISGPGQGRWIEAFF
.	TRBV7-6	TRBJ1-1	.	TGTGCCAGCAGCCCCAACGAACCGGGACATACTGAAGCTTTCTTT	CASSPNEPGHTEAFF
.	TRBV27	TRBJ1-1	few	TGTGCCAGCAGTTTCAGAGGCAACACTGAAGCTTTCTTT	CASSFRGNTEAFF
TRBD1	TRBV19	TRBJ2-7	.	TGTGCCAGTAGTGTGACAGGGCTGGAGCAGTACTTC	CASSVTGLEQYF
.	TRBV28	TRBJ2-1	.	TGTGCCAGCAGTCTCAACCCCCGGTCCAATGAGCAGTTCTTC	CASSLNPRSNEQFF
.	TRBV28	TRBJ1-3	.	TGTGCCAGCAGTTTCTCGGGTATTGGAAACACCATATATTTT	CASSFSGIGNTIYF
TRBD1	TRBV5-1	TRBJ2-7	.	TGCGCCAGCGGACAGGGCTACGAGCAGTACTTC	CASGQGYEQYF
.	TRBV13	TRBJ2-3	.	TGTGCCAGCAGCTTAAGGGGGAATCCTAGCACAGATACGCAGTATTTT	CASSLRGNPSTDTQYF
.	TRBV5-4	TRBJ2-7	.	TGTGCCAGCAGCTTAAACGGGATCTACGAGCAGTACTTC	CASSLNGIYEQYF
.	TRBV6-5	TRBJ2-3	.	TGTGCCAGCAGTCGGGATGTTAGCACAGATACGCAGTATTTT	CASSRDVSTDTQYF
.	TRBV30	TRBJ1-1	.	TGTGCCTGGAGGGGAGAGGCGGACACTGAAGCTTTCTTT	CAWRGEADTEAFF
TRBD2	TRBV7-9	TRBJ2-1	.	TGTGCCAGCAGCTTAGCGGGAGGCGGGGGGGCCTATGAGCAGTTCTTC	CASSLAGGGGAYEQFF
.	TRBV6-1	TRBJ2-7	.	TGTGCCAGCAGCGAGGTCACCTACGAGCAGTACTTC	CASSEVTYEQYF
.	TRBV14	TRBJ2-7	.	TGTGCCAGCAGCCAAGATGGGGGGTACTACGAGCAGTACTTC	CASSQDGGYYEQYF
TRBD1	TRBV27	TRBJ1-4	.	TGTGCCAGCAGCGGACAGGGAACTGGTGAAAAACTGTTTTTT	CASSGQGTGEKLFF
TRBD1	TRBV5-1	TRBJ2-2	.	TGCGCCAGCAGCCAAGGGAGACTTGACAGGGTGGTCACCGGGGAGCTGTTTTTT	CASSQGRLDRVVTGELFF
.	TRBV30	TRBJ1-5	.	TGTGCCTGGAGTCCATTTGCGGCCCGGTCGCCGGTCGCGTATCAGCCCCAGCATTTT	CAWSPFAARSPVAYQPQHF
.	TRBV5-5	TRBJ2-3	.	TGTGCCAGCAGCTTGAGGCAGGGTAGCACAGATACGCAGTATTTT	CASSLRQGSTDTQYF
TRBD2	TRBV11-2	TRBJ2-1	.	TGTGCCAGCAGCTTAGAAGCGGGAGGATTGGGGAGTAATGAGCAGTTCTTC	CASSLEAGGLGSNEQFF
.	TRBV19	TRBJ1-6	.	TGTGCCAGTAGTAGGGACGACGGACAGCGTAATTCACCCCTCCACTTT	CASSRDDGQRNSPLHF
.	TRBV11-3	TRBJ2-2	.	TGTGCCAGCAGCTCTTCGCTCCGAAGAGGAGGGGAGCTGTTTTTT	CASSSSLRRGGELFF
TRBD1	TRBV18	TRBJ2-7	once	TGTGCCAGTTCCCCAGGGCAGGGGGCCTACGAGCAGTACTTC	CASSPGQGAYEQYF
TRBD1	TRBV19	TRBJ2-3	.	TGTGCCAGTAGTAGGACAGGGGGACCTAATACGCAGTATTTT	CASSRTGGPNTQYF
.	TRBV7-9	TRBJ2-7	.	TGTGCCAGCAGCTCGTCGGGGAAGTCGGGGAGAGTCTACGAGCAGTACTTC	CASSSSGKSGRVYEQYF